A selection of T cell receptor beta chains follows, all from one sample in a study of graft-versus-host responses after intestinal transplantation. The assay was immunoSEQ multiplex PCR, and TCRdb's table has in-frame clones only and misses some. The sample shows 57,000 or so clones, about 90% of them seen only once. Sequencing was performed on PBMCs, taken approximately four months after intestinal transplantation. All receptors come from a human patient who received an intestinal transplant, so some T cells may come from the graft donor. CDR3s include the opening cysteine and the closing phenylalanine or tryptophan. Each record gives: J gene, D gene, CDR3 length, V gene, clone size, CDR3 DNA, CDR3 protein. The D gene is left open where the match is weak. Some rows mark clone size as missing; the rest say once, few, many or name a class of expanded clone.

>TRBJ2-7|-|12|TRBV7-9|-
TGTGCCAGCAGCTTATTAACCGACGAGCAGTACTTC
CASSLLTDEQYF
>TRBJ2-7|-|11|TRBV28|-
TGTGCCAGCAGTACTCTCGGGGAGCAGTACTTC
CASSTLGEQYF
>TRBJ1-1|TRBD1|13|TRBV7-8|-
TGTGCCAGCTCCTACAGGGGGAAAACTGAAGCTTTCTTT
CASSYRGKTEAFF
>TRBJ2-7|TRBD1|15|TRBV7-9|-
TGTGCCAGCAACGGGGACAGCCATCTATCCTACGAGCAGTACTTC
CASNGDSHLSYEQYF
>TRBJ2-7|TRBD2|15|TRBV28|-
TGTGCCAGCAGTTTAACCTGGACTAGCGACTACGAGCAGTACTTC
CASSLTWTSDYEQYF
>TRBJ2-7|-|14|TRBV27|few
TGTGCCAGCTCGTCCGGGAGGGGGCATAACGAGCAGTACTTC
CASSSGRGHNEQYF
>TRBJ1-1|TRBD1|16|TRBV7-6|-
TGTGCCAGCAGCGCCGGGACAGGGGAAGTGGGGACTGAAGCTTTCTTT
CASSAGTGEVGTEAFF
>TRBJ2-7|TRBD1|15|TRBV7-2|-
TGTGCCAGCAGCTCTCCTCGGACAGGAGCCTACGAGCAGTACTTC
CASSSPRTGAYEQYF
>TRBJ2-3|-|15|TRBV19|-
TGTGCCAGTAGTATGTCGGGACACCCCACAGATACGCAGTATTTT
CASSMSGHPTDTQYF
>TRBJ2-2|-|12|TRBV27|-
TGTGCCAGCAGTTCGGACACCGGGGAGCTGTTTTTT
CASSSDTGELFF
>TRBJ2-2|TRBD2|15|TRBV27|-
TGTGCCAGCAGTCCGCGGGGGGCCTTCACCGGGGAGCTGTTTTTT
CASSPRGAFTGELFF
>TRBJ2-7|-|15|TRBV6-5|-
TGTGCCAGCAGTTACTCTGGGACGGATACCTACGAGCAGTACTTC
CASSYSGTDTYEQYF
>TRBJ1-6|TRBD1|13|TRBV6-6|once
TGTGCCAGCAAGGGACAGCCGAATTCACCCCTCCACTTT
CASKGQPNSPLHF
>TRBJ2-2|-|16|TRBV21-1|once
TGTGCCAGCAGCAAAGGGGTACAGGGAGAGGCCGGGGAGCTGTTTTTT
CASSKGVQGEAGELFF
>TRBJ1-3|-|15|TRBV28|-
TGTGCCAGCAGTTTAAGGGGAATGGCTGGAAACACCATATATTTT
CASSLRGMAGNTIYF
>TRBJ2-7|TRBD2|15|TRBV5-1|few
TGCGCCAGCAGCCCGAGGACTAGCGGGAGCAACGAGCAGTACTTC
CASSPRTSGSNEQYF
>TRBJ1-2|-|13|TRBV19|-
TGTGCCAGTAGTATAGGGCCCTTCTATGGCTACACCTTC
CASSIGPFYGYTF
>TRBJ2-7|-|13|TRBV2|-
TGTGCCAGCAGCGCTGGGAGCTCCTACGAGCAGTACTTC
CASSAGSSYEQYF
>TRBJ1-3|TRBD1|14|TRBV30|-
TGTGCCTGGAGTGTACAGGGGGCTGGAAACACCATATATTTT
CAWSVQGAGNTIYF
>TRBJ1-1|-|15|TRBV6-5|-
TGTGCCAGCAGTTCCACAGGGTTCGGTGGCACTGAAGCTTTCTTT
CASSSTGFGGTEAFF
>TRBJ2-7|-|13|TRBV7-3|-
TGTGCCAGCAGCTTACACAGCTCCTACGAGCAGTACTTC
CASSLHSSYEQYF
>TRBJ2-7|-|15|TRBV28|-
TGTGCCAGCAGTTTATCCCCAGTTGTATGGGACGAGCAGTACTTC
CASSLSPVVWDEQYF
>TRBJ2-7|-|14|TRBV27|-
TGTGCCAGCAGTTTCCAGGGGCCAACCTACGAGCAGTACTTC
CASSFQGPTYEQYF
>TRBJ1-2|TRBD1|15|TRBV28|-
TGTGCCAGCAGTTCAGGGGGGACATGGGACTATGGCTACACCTTC
CASSSGGTWDYGYTF
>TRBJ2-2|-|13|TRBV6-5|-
TGTGCCAGCACCCGAGGGGAAACCGGGGAGCTGTTTTTT
CASTRGETGELFF
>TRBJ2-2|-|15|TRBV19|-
TGTGCCTCAATACTTGGACACCCGACGACCGGGGAGCTGTTTTTT
CASILGHPTTGELFF